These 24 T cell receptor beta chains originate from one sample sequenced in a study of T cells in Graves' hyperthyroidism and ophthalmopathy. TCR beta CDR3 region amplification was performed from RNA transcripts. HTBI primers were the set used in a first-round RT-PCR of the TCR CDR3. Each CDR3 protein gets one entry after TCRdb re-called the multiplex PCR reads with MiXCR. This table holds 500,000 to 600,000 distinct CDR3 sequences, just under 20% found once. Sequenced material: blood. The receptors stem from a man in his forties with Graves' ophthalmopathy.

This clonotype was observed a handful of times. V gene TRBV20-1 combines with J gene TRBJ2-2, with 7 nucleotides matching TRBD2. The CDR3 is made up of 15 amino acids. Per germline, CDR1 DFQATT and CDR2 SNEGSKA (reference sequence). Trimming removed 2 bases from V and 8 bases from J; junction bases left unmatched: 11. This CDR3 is CSARPPPGLSGELFF. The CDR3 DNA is TGCAGTGCTAGACCCCCCCCGGGACTATCGGGGGAGCTGTTTTTT.

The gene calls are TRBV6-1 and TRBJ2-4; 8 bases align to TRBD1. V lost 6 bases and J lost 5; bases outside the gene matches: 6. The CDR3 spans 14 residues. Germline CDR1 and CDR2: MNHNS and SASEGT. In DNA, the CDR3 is TGTGCCAGCAGAAAGACAGGGGTCCAAAACATTCAGTACTTC. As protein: CASRKTGVQNIQYF.

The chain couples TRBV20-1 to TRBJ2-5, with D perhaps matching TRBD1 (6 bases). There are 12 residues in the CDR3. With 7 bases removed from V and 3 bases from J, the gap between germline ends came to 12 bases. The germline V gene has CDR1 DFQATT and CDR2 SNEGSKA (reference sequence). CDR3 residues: CSVDRQKETQYF. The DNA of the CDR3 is TGCAGTGTAGACAGGCAGAAAGAGACCCAGTACTTC.

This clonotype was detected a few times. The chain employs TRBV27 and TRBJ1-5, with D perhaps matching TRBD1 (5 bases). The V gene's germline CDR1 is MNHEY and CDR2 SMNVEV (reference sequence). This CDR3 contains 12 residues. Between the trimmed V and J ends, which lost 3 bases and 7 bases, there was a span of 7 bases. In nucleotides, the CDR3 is TGTGCCAGCAGTTTTTGGGGCCAGCCCCAGCATTTT. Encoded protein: CASSFWGQPQHF.

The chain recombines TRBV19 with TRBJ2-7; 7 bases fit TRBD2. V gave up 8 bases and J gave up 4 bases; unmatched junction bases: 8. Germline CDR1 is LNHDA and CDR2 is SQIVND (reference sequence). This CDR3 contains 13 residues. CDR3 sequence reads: CASSLAERYEQYF. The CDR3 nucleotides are TGTGCCAGTTCTCTAGCGGAACGTTACGAGCAGTACTTC.

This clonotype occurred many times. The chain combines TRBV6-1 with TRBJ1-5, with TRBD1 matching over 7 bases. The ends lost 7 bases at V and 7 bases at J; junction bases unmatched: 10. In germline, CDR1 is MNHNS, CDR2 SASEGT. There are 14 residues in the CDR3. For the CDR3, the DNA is TGTGCCAGCACCACTGACAGGGTAGGGCAGCCCCAGCATTTT. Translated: CASTTDRVGQPQHF.

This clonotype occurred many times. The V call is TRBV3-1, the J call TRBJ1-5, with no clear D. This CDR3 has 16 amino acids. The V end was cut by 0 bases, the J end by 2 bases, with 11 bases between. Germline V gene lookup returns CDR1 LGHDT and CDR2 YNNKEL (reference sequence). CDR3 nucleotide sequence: TGTGCCAGCAGCCAAGACAGGTCCGGCGGCAATCAGCCCCAGCATTTT. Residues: CASSQDRSGGNQPQHF.

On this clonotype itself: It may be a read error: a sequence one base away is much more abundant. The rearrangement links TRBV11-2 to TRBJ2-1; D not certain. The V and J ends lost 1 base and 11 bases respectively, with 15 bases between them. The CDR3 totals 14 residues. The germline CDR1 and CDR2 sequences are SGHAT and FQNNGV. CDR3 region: CASSLGSRRDKQFF. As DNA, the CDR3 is TGTGCCAGCAGCTTAGGCAGCCGGCGAGATAAGCAGTTCTTC.

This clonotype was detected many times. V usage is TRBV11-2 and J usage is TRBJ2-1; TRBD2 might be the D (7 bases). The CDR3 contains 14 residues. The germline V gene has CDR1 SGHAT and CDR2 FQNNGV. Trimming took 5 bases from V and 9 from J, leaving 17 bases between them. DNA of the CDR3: TGTGCCAGCAGCACAAGGAAGGGGGGGATTGAGCAGTTCTTC. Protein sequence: CASSTRKGGIEQFF.

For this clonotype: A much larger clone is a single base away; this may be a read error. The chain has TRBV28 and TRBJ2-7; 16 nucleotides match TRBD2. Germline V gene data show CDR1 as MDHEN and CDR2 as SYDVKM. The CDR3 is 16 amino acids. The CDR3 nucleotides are TGTGCCAGCAGTGGGACTAGCGGGGGGGTCTCCTACGAGCAGCACTTC. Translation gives CASSGTSGGVSYEQHF.

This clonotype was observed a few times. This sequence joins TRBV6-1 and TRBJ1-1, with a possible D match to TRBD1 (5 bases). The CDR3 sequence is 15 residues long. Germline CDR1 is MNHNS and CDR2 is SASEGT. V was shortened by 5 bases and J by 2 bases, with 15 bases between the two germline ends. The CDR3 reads CASSSTKGLNTEAFF. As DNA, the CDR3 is TGTGCCAGCAGTTCAACTAAGGGGCTCAACACTGAAGCTTTCTTT.

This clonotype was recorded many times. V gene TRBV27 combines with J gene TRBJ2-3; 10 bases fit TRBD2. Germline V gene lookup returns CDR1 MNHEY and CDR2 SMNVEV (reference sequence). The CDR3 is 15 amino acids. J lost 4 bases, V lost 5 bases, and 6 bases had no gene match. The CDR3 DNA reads TGTGCCAGCAGTCCTAGCGGGAGTGGCGCAGATACGCAGTATTTT. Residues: CASSPSGSGADTQYF.

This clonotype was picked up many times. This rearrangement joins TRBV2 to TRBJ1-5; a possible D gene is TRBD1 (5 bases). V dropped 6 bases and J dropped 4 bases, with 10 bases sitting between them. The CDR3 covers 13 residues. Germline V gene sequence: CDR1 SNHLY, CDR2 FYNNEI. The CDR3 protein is CASSGDGNQPQHF. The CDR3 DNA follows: TGTGCCAGCAGCGGGGACGGGAATCAGCCCCAGCATTTT.

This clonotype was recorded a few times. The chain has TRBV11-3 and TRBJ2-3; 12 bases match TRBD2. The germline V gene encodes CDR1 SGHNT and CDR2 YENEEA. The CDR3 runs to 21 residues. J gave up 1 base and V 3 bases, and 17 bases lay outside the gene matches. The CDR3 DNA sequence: TGTGCCAGCAGCTTTGGATTAACCCTAGCGGGGGGGCGTCTGGGCACAGATACGCAGTATTTT. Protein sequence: CASSFGLTLAGGRLGTDTQYF.

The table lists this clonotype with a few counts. The CDR3 reads CASAAVGGYTF. For the CDR3, the DNA is TGTGCCAGCGCGGCAGTTGGTGGCTACACCTTC. This rearrangement joins TRBV28 to TRBJ1-2, with no clear D. Trimming removed 8 bases at V and 7 bases at J, with 11 bases between. From germline, CDR1 is MDHEN and CDR2 SYDVKM. The CDR3 consists of 11 residues.

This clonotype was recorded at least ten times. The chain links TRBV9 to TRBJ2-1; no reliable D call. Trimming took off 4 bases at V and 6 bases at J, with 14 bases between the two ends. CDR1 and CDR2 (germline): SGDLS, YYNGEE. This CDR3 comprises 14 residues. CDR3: CASSPAHGANEQFF. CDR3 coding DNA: TGTGCCAGCAGCCCAGCACACGGAGCCAATGAGCAGTTCTTC.

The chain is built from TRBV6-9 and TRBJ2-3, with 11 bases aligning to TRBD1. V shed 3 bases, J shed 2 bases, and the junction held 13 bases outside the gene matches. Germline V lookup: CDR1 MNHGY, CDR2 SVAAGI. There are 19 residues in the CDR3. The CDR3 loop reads CASSYPGPGTGGNTDTQYF. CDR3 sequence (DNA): TGTGCCAGCAGTTACCCCGGTCCCGGGACAGGGGGAAACACAGATACGCAGTATTTT.

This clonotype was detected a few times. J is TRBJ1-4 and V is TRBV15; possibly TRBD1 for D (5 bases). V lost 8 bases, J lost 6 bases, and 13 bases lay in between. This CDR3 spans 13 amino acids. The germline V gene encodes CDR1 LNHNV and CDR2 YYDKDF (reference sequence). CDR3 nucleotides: TGTGCCACCTCTCGGGGGGGATATGAAAAACTGTTTTTT. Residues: CATSRGGYEKLFF. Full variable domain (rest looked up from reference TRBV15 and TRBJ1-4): DAMVIQNPRYQVTQFGKPVTLSCSQTLNHNVMYWYQQKSSQAPKLLFHYYDKDFNNEADTPDNFQSRRPNTSFCFLDIRSPGLGDTAMYLCATSRGGYEKLFFGSGTQLSVL.

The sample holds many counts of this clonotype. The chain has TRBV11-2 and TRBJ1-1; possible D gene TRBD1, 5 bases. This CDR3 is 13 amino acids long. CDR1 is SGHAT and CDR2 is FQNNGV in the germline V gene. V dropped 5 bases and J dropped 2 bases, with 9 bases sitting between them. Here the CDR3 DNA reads TGTGCCAGCAGCCGGGACGGTAACACTGAAGCTTTCTTT. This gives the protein CASSRDGNTEAFF.

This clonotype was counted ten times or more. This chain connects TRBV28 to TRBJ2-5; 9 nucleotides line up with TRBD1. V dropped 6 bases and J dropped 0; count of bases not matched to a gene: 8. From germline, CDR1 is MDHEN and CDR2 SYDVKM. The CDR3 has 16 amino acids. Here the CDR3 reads CASSPRQGEYQETQYF. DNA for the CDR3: TGTGCCAGCAGCCCCCGACAGGGGGAGTACCAAGAGACCCAGTACTTC.

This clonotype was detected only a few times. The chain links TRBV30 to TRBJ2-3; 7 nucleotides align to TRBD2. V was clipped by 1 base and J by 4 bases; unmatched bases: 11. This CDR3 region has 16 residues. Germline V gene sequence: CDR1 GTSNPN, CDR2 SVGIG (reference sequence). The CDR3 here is CAWSGPSGRLPDTQYF. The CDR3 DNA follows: TGTGCCTGGAGTGGCCCTAGCGGCAGGCTCCCAGATACGCAGTATTTT.

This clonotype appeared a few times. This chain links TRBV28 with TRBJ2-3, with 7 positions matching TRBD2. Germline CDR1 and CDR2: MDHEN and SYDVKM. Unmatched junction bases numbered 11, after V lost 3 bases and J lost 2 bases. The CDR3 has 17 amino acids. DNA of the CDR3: TGTGCCAGCAGTTTGACCGGACTAGAGCACTACACAGATACGCAGTATTTT. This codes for CASSLTGLEHYTDTQYF.

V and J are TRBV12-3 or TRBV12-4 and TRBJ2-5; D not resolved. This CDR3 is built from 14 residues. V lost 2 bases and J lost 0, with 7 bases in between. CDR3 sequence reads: CASSLLRDQETQYF. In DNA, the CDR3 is TGTGCCAGCAGTTTACTCCGGGACCAAGAGACCCAGTACTTC.

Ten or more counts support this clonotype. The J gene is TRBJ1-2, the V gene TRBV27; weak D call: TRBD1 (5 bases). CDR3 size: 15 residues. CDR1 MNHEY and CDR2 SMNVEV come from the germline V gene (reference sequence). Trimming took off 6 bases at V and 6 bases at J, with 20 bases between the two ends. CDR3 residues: CASSSAAQGADGYTF. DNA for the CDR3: TGTGCCAGCAGCTCCGCGGCCCAGGGTGCGGATGGCTACACCTTC.